This T cell receptor beta chain was sequenced during a study of OX40 agonist ivuxolimab in advanced cancers. About the study: Patients with hepatocellular carcinoma, melanoma, renal cell or head and neck cancer made up the dose-escalation patients. General observations from the study: On average, a greater number of expanded clones characterised CD8+ T cells relative to CD4+. Some of the lowest clonal expansion was seen in partial responders at 0.1-3.0 mg/kg.

Germline assignment: CDR1 MNHNY and CDR2 SVGAGI (reference sequence). Trimming stripped 5 bases from V and 3 bases from J, with 16 bases between. This CDR3 has 15 amino acids. Assay: immunoSEQ multiplex PCR; the TCRdb copy retains only in-frame clones and omits some. The sample gives approximately 66,000 clones, around 88% of which show up once; about 0.6% is in the top ten. As to this clone: Its specificity is unknown.

V and J are TRBV6-6 and TRBJ1-1, with D possibly being TRBD1 (5 bases). The TCR was taken from an adult with an advanced solid tumor such as melanoma, head and neck, liver or kidney cancer. Sequences were derived from CD4+ or CD8+ T cells sorted from blood, sampled in a trial of the OX40 agonist ivuxolimab. The CDR3 reads CASSRRTPGDTEAFF. The CDR3 DNA reads as TGTGCCAGCAGTCGACGGACACCGGGGGACACTGAAGCTTTCTTT.